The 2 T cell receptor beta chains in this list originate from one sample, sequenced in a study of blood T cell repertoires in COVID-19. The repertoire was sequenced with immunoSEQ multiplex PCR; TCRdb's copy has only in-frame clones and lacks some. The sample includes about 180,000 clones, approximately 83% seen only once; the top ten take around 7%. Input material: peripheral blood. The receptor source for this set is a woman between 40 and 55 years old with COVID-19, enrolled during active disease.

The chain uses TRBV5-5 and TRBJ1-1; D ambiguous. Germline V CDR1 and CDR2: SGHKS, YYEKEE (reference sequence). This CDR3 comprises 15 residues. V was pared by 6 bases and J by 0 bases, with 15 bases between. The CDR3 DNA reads TGTGCCAGCACCCGGACGGGGAGCGTGAACACTGAAGCTTTCTTT. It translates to CASTRTGSVNTEAFF.

The CDR3 nucleotides are TGTGCCACCAGTGACCGGACAGGGGACGCCAAAAACATTCAGTACTTC. Encoded protein: CATSDRTGDAKNIQYF. The V and J genes are TRBV24-1 and TRBJ2-4, with 9 bases lining up with TRBD1. Trimming cost V 4 bases and J 1 base; bases outside gene matches: 4. CDR3 size: 16 residues. Germline CDR1 is KGHDR and CDR2 is SFDVKD.